Sequencing of this T cell receptor beta chain was carried out in a study of blood T cell repertoires in COVID-19. Study at large: The analysed material was cDNA or gDNA that came from T cells, B-cell-depleted T cells, or PBMCs.

Seattle-derived patients entered the study during active infection and were followed longitudinally. CDR1 is LNHDA and CDR2 is SQIVND in the germline V gene (reference sequence). V lost 3 bases to trimming and J lost 8 bases, with 7 bases between them. The CDR3 runs to 12 residues. Only in-frame clones appear in the TCRdb table, and some are missing; sequencing was by immunoSEQ multiplex PCR. Here the sample spans roughly 440,000 clones, 88% being singletons. This clone appeared a single time. This chain uses TRBV19 with TRBJ1-4; D is unresolved. The sample taken for sequencing was peripheral blood. The sequence derives from a woman aged 45-59 years with COVID-19, enrolled during active disease. The CDR3 nucleotides are TGTGCCAGTAGTATTTCGGGAGAAAAACTGTTTTTT. This encodes CASSISGEKLFF. The full variable domain, in which reference TRBV19 and TRBJ1-4 provide the parts outside the CDR3, is DGGITQSPKYLFRKEGQNVTLSCEQNLNHDAMYWYRQDPGQGLRLIYYSQIVNDFQKGDIAEGYSVSREKKESFPLTVTSAQKNPTAFYLCASSISGEKLFFGSGTQLSVL.